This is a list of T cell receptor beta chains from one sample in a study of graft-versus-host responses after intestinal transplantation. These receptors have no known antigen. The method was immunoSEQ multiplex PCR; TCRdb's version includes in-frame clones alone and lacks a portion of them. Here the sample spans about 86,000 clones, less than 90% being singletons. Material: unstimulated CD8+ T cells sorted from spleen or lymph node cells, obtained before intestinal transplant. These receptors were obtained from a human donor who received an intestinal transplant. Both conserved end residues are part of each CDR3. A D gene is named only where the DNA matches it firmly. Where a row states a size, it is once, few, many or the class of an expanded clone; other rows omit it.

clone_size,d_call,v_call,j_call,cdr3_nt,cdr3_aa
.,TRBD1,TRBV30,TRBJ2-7,TGTGCCTGGACCACCGGGACAGGGGGCTACGAGCAGTACTTC,CAWTTGTGGYEQYF
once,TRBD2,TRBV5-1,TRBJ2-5,TGCGCCAGCAGCCCGGGGGGACTAGCAAGGACCCAGTACTTC,CASSPGGLARTQYF
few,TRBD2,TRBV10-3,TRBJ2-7,TGTGCCATCAGTACGAGCGGGAGAGGATCTCTCGAGCAGTACTTC,CAISTSGRGSLEQYF
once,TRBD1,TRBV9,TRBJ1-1,TGTGCCAGCAGCCCCGTCCCGGGACAGGGAAGGGACACTGAAGCTTTCTTT,CASSPVPGQGRDTEAFF
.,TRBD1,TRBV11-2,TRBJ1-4,TGTGCCAGCAGCTTAGGGGACAGTTACCTTAATGAAAAACTGTTTTTT,CASSLGDSYLNEKLFF
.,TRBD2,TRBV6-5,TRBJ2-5,TGTGCCAGCAGTACTCAGACTAGCGGAGAAGAGACCCAGTACTTC,CASSTQTSGEETQYF
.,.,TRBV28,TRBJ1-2,TGTGCCAGCAGTTCCTCAACTCGGTCTAACTATGGCTACACCTTC,CASSSSTRSNYGYTF
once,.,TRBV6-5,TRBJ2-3,TGTGCCAGCAGTTACGTAGGAGCAACAGATACGCAGTATTTT,CASSYVGATDTQYF
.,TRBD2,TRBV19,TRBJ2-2,TGTGCCAGTAGTATGTCTAGCGGGTCCACCGGGGAGCTGTTTTTT,CASSMSSGSTGELFF
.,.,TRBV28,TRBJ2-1,TGTGCCAGCAGTTCCCAAGGGACTCCCGCTGATGAGCAGTTCTTC,CASSSQGTPADEQFF
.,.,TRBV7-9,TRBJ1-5,TGTGCCAGCAGCCTCGGAGGCAGTCTCCACCAGCCCCAGCATTTT,CASSLGGSLHQPQHF
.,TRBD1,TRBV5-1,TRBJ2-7,TGCGCCAGCAGCCCCCGGGACAGGGAGGTCGAGCAGTACTTC,CASSPRDREVEQYF
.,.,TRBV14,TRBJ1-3,TGTGCCAGCAGCCAAGAAGCCCCTTGGGACATTCGAAACACCATATATTTT,CASSQEAPWDIRNTIYF
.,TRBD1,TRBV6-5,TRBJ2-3,TGTGCCAGCAGACCGGGACAGGAGTTGGGTACGCAGTATTTT,CASRPGQELGTQYF
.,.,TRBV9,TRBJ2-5,TGTGCCAGCAGCGCTCTATGGGGGGAGACCCAGTACTTC,CASSALWGETQYF
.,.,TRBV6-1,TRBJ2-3,TGTGCCAGCAGTGCAGGGTCCACCACCACAGATACGCAGTATTTT,CASSAGSTTTDTQYF
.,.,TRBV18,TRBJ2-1,TGTGCCAGCTCACCTACGACTAGGGTCCTCAATGAGCAGTTCTTC,CASSPTTRVLNEQFF
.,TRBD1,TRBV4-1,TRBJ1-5,TGCGCCAGCAGCTCACGATGGACAGGGTTGGTCAATCAGCCCCAGCATTTT,CASSSRWTGLVNQPQHF
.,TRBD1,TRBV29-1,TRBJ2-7,TGCAGCGTTGTGGGACAGGGCACAAAAGCCTCAACCTACGAGCAGTACTTC,CSVVGQGTKASTYEQYF
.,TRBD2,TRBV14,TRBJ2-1,TGTGCCAGCAGCCAAGATTTCCCCCCCTTCGGGACTAGCGGACACTCCTACAATGAGCAGTTCTTC,CASSQDFPPFGTSGHSYNEQFF
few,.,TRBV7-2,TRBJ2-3,TGTGCCAGCAGCTTAGGGTGGGATACGCAGTATTTT,CASSLGWDTQYF
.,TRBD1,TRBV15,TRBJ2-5,TGTGCCACCAGCAGGGGACAGGGAGAGGCGGAGACCCAGTACTTC,CATSRGQGEAETQYF
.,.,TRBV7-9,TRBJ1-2,TGTGCCAGCAGCTCTCGTCGGCAGGGAGGCCTAGGCTACACCTTC,CASSSRRQGGLGYTF
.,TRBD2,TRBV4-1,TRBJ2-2,TGCGCCAGCAGCCCTCCCCTCCTAGCGGAGCTTAACACCGGGGAGCTGTTTTTT,CASSPPLLAELNTGELFF
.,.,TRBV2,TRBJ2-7,TGTGCCAGCACAGGTAGAAGGAATAATAAACTGGCTTTGCAGTACTTC,CASTGRRNNKLALQYF
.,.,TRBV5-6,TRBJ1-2,TGTGCCAGCAGCCACGACCCAAGGGTTGGCTACACCTTC,CASSHDPRVGYTF
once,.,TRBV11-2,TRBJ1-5,TGTGCCAGCAGCTTATCCGTGGAAGAGATCAATCAGCCCCAGCATTTT,CASSLSVEEINQPQHF
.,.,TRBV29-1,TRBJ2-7,TGCAGCGTCGTGACAGGTCCCTACGAGCAGTACTTC,CSVVTGPYEQYF
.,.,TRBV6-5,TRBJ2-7,TGTGCCAGCAGTCAGGACTGGTCCTACGAGCAGTACTTC,CASSQDWSYEQYF
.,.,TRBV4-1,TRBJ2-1,TGCGCCAGCAGCCAAACCATGTTCACCACGGACAGCTGGGTGTACAATGAGCAGTTCTTC,CASSQTMFTTDSWVYNEQFF
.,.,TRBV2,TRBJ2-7,TGTGCCAGCAGTGTTCAGGGCAGGGAAGCGGACGAGCAGTACTTC,CASSVQGREADEQYF
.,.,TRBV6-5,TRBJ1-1,.,CASSTSAANTEAFF
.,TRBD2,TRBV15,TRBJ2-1,TGTGCCACCAGCAGAGACACTAGCGGGGGGCCGGGGTACAATGAGCAGTTCTTC,CATSRDTSGGPGYNEQFF
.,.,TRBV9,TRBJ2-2,TGTGCCAGCAGCATCAGGCCAGAGGGAGCGGACGGGGAGCTGTTTTTT,CASSIRPEGADGELFF
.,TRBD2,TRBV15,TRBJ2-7,TGTGCCACCAGCAGAGGGGTAGCGGGAGGGTACTACGAGCAGTACTTC,CATSRGVAGGYYEQYF
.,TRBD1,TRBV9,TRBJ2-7,TGTGCCAGCAGCGCCTCCGGGACAGGGTACTACGAGCAGTACTTC,CASSASGTGYYEQYF
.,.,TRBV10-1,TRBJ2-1,TGCGCCAGCAGTGAGTGGGTCAGGCCATCGTTCGATGAGCAGTTCTTC,CASSEWVRPSFDEQFF
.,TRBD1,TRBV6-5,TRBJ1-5,TGTGCCAGCAGTCTCACAGGGGGAAGCAATCAGCCCCAGCATTTT,CASSLTGGSNQPQHF
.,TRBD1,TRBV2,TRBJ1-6,TGTGCCAGAAAGGGACAGGGGAATCCACCCCTCCACTTT,CARKGQGNPPLHF
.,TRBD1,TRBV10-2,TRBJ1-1,TGCGCCAGCAGTTGGACAGGGTTGCAGGTGAACACTGAAGCTTTCTTT,CASSWTGLQVNTEAFF
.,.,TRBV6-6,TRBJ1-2,TGTGCCAGCAGTTGGGGGAACTATGGCTACACCTTC,CASSWGNYGYTF
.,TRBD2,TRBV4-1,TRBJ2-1,TGCGCCAGCAGCCACACTAGCGGGGTTTACAATGAGCAGTTCTTC,CASSHTSGVYNEQFF
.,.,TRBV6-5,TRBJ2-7,TGTGCCAGCAGTTACTCCGGGACGCACAATGAGCAGTACTTC,CASSYSGTHNEQYF
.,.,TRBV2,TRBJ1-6,TGTGCCAGCAGTGATACAGGTGATTCACCCCTCCACTTT,CASSDTGDSPLHF
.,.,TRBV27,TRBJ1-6,TGTGCCAGCAGTTTATCGGGAGACCTCCGGGATTCACCCCTCCACTTT,CASSLSGDLRDSPLHF
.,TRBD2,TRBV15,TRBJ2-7,TGTGCCACCAGCCCCCCGGGACTAGCGGTATACGAGCAGTACTTC,CATSPPGLAVYEQYF
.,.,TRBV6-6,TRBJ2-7,TGTGCCAGCAGCATAGATACAGGGATCTCCTACGAGCAGTACTTC,CASSIDTGISYEQYF
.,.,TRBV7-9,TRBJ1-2,TGTGCCAGCAGCTTAGAAACAGGAAACTATGGCTACACCTTC,CASSLETGNYGYTF
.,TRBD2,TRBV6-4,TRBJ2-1,TGTGCCAGCAGTGACGCGAGCGGGGGGGCCAATGAGCAGTTCTTC,CASSDASGGANEQFF
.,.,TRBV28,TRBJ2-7,TGTGCCAGCAGTTTAATTGAGGGCTACGAGCAGTACTTC,CASSLIEGYEQYF
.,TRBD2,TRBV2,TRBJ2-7,TGTGCCAGCAGTGAACTTGGCGGGGGGGCTCGGGAGCAGTACTTC,CASSELGGGAREQYF
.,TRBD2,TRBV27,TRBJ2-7,TGTGCCAGCAGTTTATCGGCCGGACTAGGACTGCTCTCCTACGAGCAGTACTTC,CASSLSAGLGLLSYEQYF
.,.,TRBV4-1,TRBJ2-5,TGCGCCAGCAGCCAAGACAGTCTTCTCCGGAGGTCACAAGAGACCCAGTACTTC,CASSQDSLLRRSQETQYF